A single sample is the source of the 10 T cell receptor beta chains below, sequenced in a study of cytomegalovirus exposure and HLA in healthy donors. Primers for the PCR totalled 60 Vbeta and 13 Jbeta. Using immunoSEQ multiplex PCR, the repertoire was profiled, and TCRdb retains in-frame clones only, with some absent. The sample has roughly 150,000 clones, around 63% seen once; the top ten hold approximately 1.7%. The sequenced material came from PBMCs. The receptors derive from a human donor in good health.

This clone was observed a handful of times. J is TRBJ1-4 and V is TRBV7-8; D is perhaps TRBD1 (6 bases). Trimming stripped 0 bases from V and 8 bases from J, with 16 bases between. The V gene's germline CDR1 is SGHVS and CDR2 FQNEAQ. CDR3 length: 16 amino acids. CDR3 residues: CASSLAFRQGREKLFF. CDR3 nucleotides: TGTGCCAGCAGCTTAGCGTTTAGGCAGGGGCGAGAAAAACTGTTTTTT.

The genes are TRBV5-1 and TRBJ2-7; D unclear. V dropped 3 bases and J dropped 0 bases, with 13 bases sitting between them. The CDR3 is made up of 15 amino acids. Looked up from germline, CDR1 is SGHRS and CDR2 is YFSETQ. The CDR3 DNA is TGCGCCAGCAGCTCAACCCCCCCTAACTCCTACGAGCAGTACTTC. It translates to CASSSTPPNSYEQYF.

The sample holds a few counts of this clone. The chain employs TRBV4-3 and TRBJ2-1, with a possible D match to TRBD2 (5 bases). The germline V gene has CDR1 LGHNA and CDR2 YSLEER. V was shortened by 1 base and J by 4 bases, with 8 bases between the two germline ends. The CDR3 is 14 residues long. As DNA, the CDR3 is TGCGCCAGCAGCCAAGCGAGACTATACAATGAGCAGTTCTTC. This codes for CASSQARLYNEQFF.

This clone was observed a few times. The rearrangement joins TRBV19 to TRBJ2-2; tentatively, D is TRBD1 (6 bases). Germline lookup yields CDR1 LNHDA and CDR2 SQIVND (reference sequence). The CDR3 length is 13 residues. With 1 base removed from V and 6 bases from J, the gap between germline ends came to 6 bases. CDR3 sequence (DNA): TGTGCCAGTAGTATAGCAGGGGCCGGGGAGCTGTTTTTT. It codes for CASSIAGAGELFF. Looking up the rest from reference TRBV19 and TRBJ2-2 gives the full variable domain: DGGITQSPKYLFRKEGQNVTLSCEQNLNHDAMYWYRQDPGQGLRLIYYSQIVNDFQKGDIAEGYSVSREKKESFPLTVTSAQKNPTAFYLCASSIAGAGELFFGEGSRLTVL.

The genes are TRBV5-1 and TRBJ2-7; D possibly corresponds to TRBD2 (7 bases). V was clipped by 3 bases and J by 5 bases, with 15 bases between them. The CDR3 is 14 amino acids. The germline gives CDR1 SGHRS, CDR2 YFSETQ. CDR3 DNA: TGCGCCAGCAGCTGGGGGCCTAGCGGCGACGAGCAGTACTTC. As protein: CASSWGPSGDEQYF.

This clone has only a few counts. V is TRBV5-4 and J is TRBJ2-7; 7 bases are a match to TRBD2. The CDR3 sequence is 16 residues long. Germline V gene data show CDR1 as SGHNT and CDR2 as YYREEE (reference sequence). V was pared by 0 bases and J by 0 bases, with 6 bases of the junction left unmatched. CDR3 loop: CASSLGLAESSYEQYF. The CDR3 bases are TGTGCCAGCAGCTTGGGGCTAGCGGAGAGCTCCTACGAGCAGTACTTC.

The rearrangement links TRBV27 to TRBJ1-2; 8 nucleotides agree with TRBD1. V was pared by 5 bases and J by 7 bases, with 6 bases of the junction left unmatched. The CDR3 is 13 residues long. Germline lookup yields CDR1 MNHEY and CDR2 SMNVEV (reference sequence). CDR3 loop: CASSLRTGFGYTF. The CDR3 DNA reads as TGTGCCAGCAGTCTAAGGACAGGGTTTGGCTACACCTTC.

V and J are TRBV5-6 and TRBJ2-5; 8 positions agree with TRBD2. With 6 bases clipped from V and 2 bases from J, the junction kept 18 bases outside the gene matches. Germline V gene sequence: CDR1 SGHDT, CDR2 YYEEEE. The length of the CDR3 is 18 residues. The CDR3, as DNA: TGTGCCAGCAACACCCCGGGGTCGCGGGAGGCAGGACAAGAGACCCAGTACTTC. Encoded protein: CASNTPGSREAGQETQYF.

This clone came up a few times. Other DNA sequences in this sample translate to the same CDR3. The chain couples TRBV18 to TRBJ2-7, with D possibly TRBD2 on 5 matching bases. The CDR3 has 14 residues. V lost 2 bases to trimming and J lost 2 bases, with 10 bases between them. Germline CDR1 reads KGHSH; CDR2 reads LQKENI. In DNA, the CDR3 is TGTGCCAGCTCACCAGCGAGGCGGGCCTACGAGCAGTACTTC. This codes for CASSPARRAYEQYF.

The chain employs TRBV10-3 and TRBJ2-3, with 14 bases identical to TRBD2. This CDR3 comprises 14 residues. The germline gives CDR1 ENHRY, CDR2 SYGVKD. J lost 5 bases, V lost 6 bases, and 1 base had no gene match. The DNA for the CDR3 is TGTGCCATCAGGGGGACTAGCGGGGGAGATACGCAGTATTTT. Protein product: CAIRGTSGGDTQYF.